This TCR beta chain originates from a study of regulatory T cells in long-lasting Graves disease. Time point in this sample: newly diagnosed GD, antithyroid drugs for less than 3 months. TCR sequences were obtained from RNA taken from PBMCs. Combining iRepertoire HTBI primers with Arm-PCR of CDR3 regions, the authors built TCR beta libraries. TCRdb ran MiXCR on the multiplex PCR reads and lists one entry per CDR3 protein. The sample includes 500,000 to 700,000 distinct CDR3 sequences, roughly 15% of them seen just once. Per the germline V gene, CDR1 is MNHEY and CDR2 is SMNVEV (reference sequence). Trimming removed 6 bases from V and 6 bases from J, with 14 bases in between. CDR3 length equals 14 residues. This clonotype has only a few counts. This sample also appeared in a second study, on T cells in Graves' hyperthyroidism and ophthalmopathy.

The rearrangement links TRBV27 to TRBJ2-2; perhaps TRBD1 as D (5 bases). This specimen was peripheral blood mononuclear cells (PBMCs), taken at new diagnosis, from a patient treated with antithyroid drugs. The source of this sequence is a woman in her twenties or thirties with Graves disease. CDR3 sequence reads: CASSRDSIPGELFF. CDR3 bases: TGTGCCAGCAGCCGCGACAGTATCCCCGGGGAGCTGTTTTTT.